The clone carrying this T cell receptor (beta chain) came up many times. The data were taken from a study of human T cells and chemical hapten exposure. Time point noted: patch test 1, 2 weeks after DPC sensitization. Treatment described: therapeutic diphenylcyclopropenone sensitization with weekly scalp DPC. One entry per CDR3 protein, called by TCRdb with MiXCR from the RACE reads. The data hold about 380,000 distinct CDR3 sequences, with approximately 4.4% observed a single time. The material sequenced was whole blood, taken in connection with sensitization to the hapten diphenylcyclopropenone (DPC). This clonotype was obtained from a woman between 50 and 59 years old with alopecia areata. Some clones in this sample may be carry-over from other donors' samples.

The CDR3 coding sequence is TGTGCCAGCAGCCATCGTCCGGGACTAGCGGGGGGGAGCTCCTACAATGAGCAGTTCTTC. Encoded protein: CASSHRPGLAGGSSYNEQFF. The chain couples TRBV3-1 to TRBJ2-1, with 16 nucleotides matching TRBD2. The CDR3 is 20 residues long. Trimming took 3 bases from V and 0 from J; bases not matched to a gene: 8. CDR1 and CDR2 (germline): LGHDT, YNNKEL (reference sequence).